These 29 T cell receptor beta chains were sequenced from one sample in a study of kidney transplant recipient with SARS-CoV-2 infection. MiXCR, applied by TCRdb to the reads, yields one record per CDR3 protein. In the table there are about 240,000 distinct CDR3 sequences, roughly 26% of which are singletons. Sequencing used a blood sample, obtained at baseline and around day 120 from a kidney transplant recipient. The receptor set was obtained from a young adult male patient who had COVID-19 and was a kidney transplant recipient. Some T cells may be transferred from the graft donor.

This clonotype showed up many times. This chain connects TRBV6-4 to TRBJ2-2; TRBD2 is a possible D gene (7 bases). Germline-derived CDR1 and CDR2 are MRHNA and SNTAGT. Trimming left V 2 bases short and J 3 bases short, with 10 bases between. The CDR3 runs to 15 residues. The CDR3 DNA sequence: TGTGCCAGCAGTGACGGGGGGGCGGACACCGGGGAGCTGTTTTTT. Translating it yields CASSDGGADTGELFF.

This clonotype was recorded at least ten times. In nucleotides, the CDR3 is TGTGCCAGCAGCCGACATGGCAGAGACGGAAAGACCTATGGCTACACCTTC. This translates into CASSRHGRDGKTYGYTF. The rearrangement uses TRBV7-2 and TRBJ1-2, with D hard to call. CDR3 size: 17 residues. Germline CDR1 is SGHTA and CDR2 is FQGNSA. V gave up 5 bases and J gave up 4 bases, with 23 bases separating them.

This clonotype was observed at least ten times. The chain recombines TRBV19 with TRBJ1-2, with D uncertain. Trimming cost V 8 bases and J 4 bases, with 14 bases left between them. Germline CDR1 reads LNHDA; CDR2 reads SQIVND (reference sequence). This CDR3 contains 13 residues. CDR3 region: CASRPRDLYGYTF. CDR3 DNA: TGTGCCAGTCGCCCTAGGGATCTCTATGGCTACACCTTC. The full variable domain, rest sourced from reference TRBV19 and TRBJ1-2, is DGGITQSPKYLFRKEGQNVTLSCEQNLNHDAMYWYRQDPGQGLRLIYYSQIVNDFQKGDIAEGYSVSREKKESFPLTVTSAQKNPTAFYLCASRPRDLYGYTFGSGTRLTVV.

This clonotype has just a few counts. The V gene is TRBV6-6, the J gene TRBJ2-3; TRBD1 is a possible D gene (6 bases). The V gene lost 6 bases and the J gene lost 4 bases, with 17 bases spanning the gap. This CDR3 region has 15 residues. Germline values: CDR1 MNHNY, CDR2 SVGAGI (reference sequence). The CDR3 sequence: CASRKGLDSSDTQYF. The DNA for the CDR3 is TGTGCCAGCAGGAAGGGCCTGGACAGCTCAGATACGCAGTATTTT.

Worth noting for this clonotype: Being one base from a much bigger clone, this may be a read error. The V gene is TRBV7-2, the J gene TRBJ2-1, with 7 bases aligning to TRBD2. The CDR3 consists of 14 residues. V dropped 3 bases and J dropped 3; count of bases not matched to a gene: 2. Germline lookup yields CDR1 SGHTA and CDR2 FQGNSA. The CDR3 DNA is TGTGCCAGCAGCTTGTGGGAGGGCTACAATGAGCAGTTCTTC. Its translation is CASSLWEGYNEQFF.

This clonotype was seen ten or more times. This chain uses TRBV24-1 with TRBJ2-6, with D uncertain. In germline, CDR1 is KGHDR, CDR2 SFDVKD. The CDR3 covers 14 residues. V was shortened by 7 bases and J by 2 bases, with 8 bases between the two germline ends. CDR3 coding DNA: TGTGCCACCAGAAGTGAGGCTGGGGCCAACGTCCTGACTTTC. As protein: CATRSEAGANVLTF.

At least ten counts were recorded for this clonotype. J is TRBJ2-7 and V is TRBV4-1; 7 positions agree with TRBD2. This CDR3 has 16 amino acids. After removal of 0 bases from V and 1 base from J, the junction contained 6 bases not matched to a gene. Germline CDR1 reads MGHRA; CDR2 reads YSYEKL. The CDR3 sequence is CASSQDFGRPSYEQYF. CDR3 bases: TGCGCCAGCAGCCAAGATTTCGGGAGGCCGTCCTACGAGCAGTACTTC.

In this sample, this clonotype turned up many times. The chain links TRBV19 to TRBJ1-2, with TRBD1 identical over 7 bases. Germline-derived CDR1 and CDR2 are LNHDA and SQIVND (reference sequence). CDR3 size: 17 residues. The V gene end was trimmed by 0 bases and the J gene end by 0 bases; junction bases not matched to a gene: 7. CDR3 nucleotides: TGTGCCAGTAGTATAGATCACAGGGGATGGTCTAACTATGGCTACACCTTC. Translation: CASSIDHRGWSNYGYTF.

A note on this clonotype: A much larger clone lies a single base off, so this may be a read error. Given the absence of the conserved phenylalanine or tryptophan at the CDR3 end, a read error is likely. The chain employs TRBV5-3 and TRBJ1-2; D remains unclear. TRBV5-3 counts as an open reading frame of uncertain function. V was pared by 7 bases and J by 4 bases, with 23 bases between. This CDR3 spans 16 amino acids. This CDR3 is CARLAGVVRKTYGYTL. The CDR3 nucleotides are TGTGCCAGACTTGCCGGAGTGGTGAGAAAGACCTATGGCTACACCCTC.

This clonotype was seen many times. The genes are TRBV18 and TRBJ2-7; tentative D call: TRBD2 (5 bases). Germline V gene lookup returns CDR1 KGHSH and CDR2 LQKENI. This CDR3 has 14 residues. V was cut by 5 bases and J by 6 bases, with 17 bases left in between. The CDR3 DNA follows: TGTGCCAGCTCATCCCAGGAGGACGGGGTCGAGCAGTACTTC. Its translation is CASSSQEDGVEQYF.

Comments on this clonotype: Since a much larger clone is just one base distant, this may be a read error. J is TRBJ2-5 and V is TRBV12-3 or TRBV12-4, with a possible D match to TRBD2 (6 bases). This CDR3 contains 14 residues. CDR3 nucleotide sequence: TGTGCCAGCAGTTTGGAGGGTTACCAAGAGTCCCAGTACTTC. Translating it yields CASSLEGYQESQYF.

This clonotype was counted ten times or more. This chain connects TRBV6-1 to TRBJ1-2; D is ambiguous. The V end lost 5 bases, the J end lost 4 bases, and 23 bases lay between the germline ends. The CDR3 is 17 amino acids. Looked up from germline, CDR1 is MNHNS and CDR2 is SASEGT. This CDR3 reads CASSRKAECRKTYGYTF. The CDR3 nucleotides read TGTGCCAGCAGTCGTAAGGCGGAATGTAGAAAGACCTATGGCTACACCTTC.

This clonotype has at least ten counts. The V and J genes are TRBV4-3 and TRBJ1-2, with 8 bases lining up with TRBD1. Germline V CDR1 and CDR2: LGHNA, YSLEER. CDR3 length equals 15 residues. Trimming removed 1 base from V and 5 bases from J; junction bases left unmatched: 6. Here the CDR3 reads CASSQAATGVYGYTF. CDR3 DNA sequence: TGCGCCAGCAGCCAAGCGGCGACAGGGGTTTATGGCTACACCTTC.

This clonotype was picked up many times. The gene calls are TRBV2 and TRBJ2-5; D uncertain. The CDR3 covers 12 residues. With 6 bases removed from V and 4 bases from J, the gap between germline ends came to 9 bases. Germline CDR1 reads SNHLY; CDR2 reads FYNNEI. CDR3 loop: CASRPRLETQYF. The CDR3 nucleotides read TGTGCCAGCAGACCCCGTTTAGAGACCCAGTACTTC.

This clonotype was counted many times. The rearrangement links TRBV15 to TRBJ2-3; D not certain. Trimming pared 0 bases from V and 3 bases from J, leaving 19 bases between. The CDR3 extends over 18 amino acids. Germline CDR1 and CDR2: LNHNV and YYDKDF (reference sequence). The DNA for the CDR3 is TGTGCCACCAGCAGAGATGTGGTGAAAACCGCCCCAACAGATACGCAGTATTTT. Residues: CATSRDVVKTAPTDTQYF.

This chain connects TRBV12-5 to TRBJ2-3; 8 nucleotides match TRBD1. J gave up 3 bases and V 1 base, and 12 bases lay outside the gene matches. The CDR3 extends over 18 amino acids. CDR1 is LGHNT and CDR2 is FRNRAP in the germline V gene. The DNA for the CDR3 is TGTGCTAGTGGTTTGGGACAGGGGCTTAAGAAACTGACAGATACGCAGTATTTT. It encodes CASGLGQGLKKLTDTQYF.

Concerning this clonotype itself: Possible read error: a much larger clone is one base away. This chain uses TRBV27 with TRBJ2-1; TRBD2 matches 7 bases. Per germline, CDR1 MNHEY and CDR2 SMNVEV (reference sequence). This CDR3 has 15 residues. CDR3: CASSQLANSYNEQLF. CDR3 coding DNA: TGTGCCAGCAGTCAACTAGCGAACTCCTACAATGAGCAGCTCTTC.

The J gene is TRBJ2-5, the V gene TRBV3-1; no reliable D call. This CDR3 comprises 17 residues. CDR1 LGHDT and CDR2 YNNKEL come from the germline V gene (reference sequence). Trimming cost V 5 bases and J 5 bases, with 24 bases left between them. Here the CDR3 DNA reads TGTGCCAGCAGCGTCACACATCCCATTTCTTTCTCTGAGACCCAGTACTTC. This translates into CASSVTHPISFSETQYF.

As for this clonotype: Just one base apart from a much larger clone, this may be a read error. The chain uses TRBV4-2 and TRBJ1-1; D unresolved. The length of the CDR3 is 15 residues. The V end lost 2 bases, the J end lost 5 bases, and 15 bases lay between the germline ends. Per germline, CDR1 LGHNA and CDR2 YNFKEQ. The CDR3 DNA reads TGTGCCAGCAGCCAACCCGGGCCGGCGATTACTGAAGCTTTCTTT. Its protein is CASSQPGPAITEAFF.

J is TRBJ2-5 and V is TRBV20-1; the match to TRBD1 covers 10 bases. Germline V gene data show CDR1 as DFQATT and CDR2 as SNEGSKA (reference sequence). V was clipped by 6 bases and J by 4 bases; unmatched bases: 2. CDR3 size: 12 residues. The DNA for the CDR3 is TGCAGTGCCTGGACAGGGGGAGAGACCCAGTACTTC. Protein sequence: CSAWTGGETQYF.

In its sample, this clonotype was seen many times. This chain links TRBV11-2 with TRBJ2-2, with 8 bases that match TRBD2. In germline, CDR1 is SGHAT, CDR2 FQNNGV. V gave up 3 bases and J gave up 1 base; unmatched junction bases: 4. The CDR3 length is 16 residues. The CDR3 spells CASSFLTSGNTGELFF. The CDR3, as DNA: TGTGCCAGCAGCTTTTTAACTAGCGGGAACACCGGGGAGCTGTTTTTT.

The rearrangement uses TRBV19 and TRBJ1-1; no firm D call. V was cut by 10 bases and J by 4 bases, with 13 bases left in between. The CDR3 loop spans 12 amino acids. Germline V CDR1 and CDR2: LNHDA, SQIVND (reference sequence). The CDR3 here is CATLARTTEAFF. The DNA of the CDR3 is TGTGCCACTCTAGCAAGGACCACTGAAGCTTTCTTT.

Details on this clonotype: This sequence is one base from a far larger clone and is likely a read error. This chain connects TRBV28 to TRBJ2-7; 9 bases match TRBD1. The V gene's germline CDR1 is MDHEN and CDR2 SYDVKM. This CDR3 has 13 residues. Written as DNA, the CDR3 is TGTGCCAACAGTCCGGGACAGGGCTACGAGCAGTACTTC. Translation: CANSPGQGYEQYF.

This clonotype was observed at least ten times. This chain joins TRBV7-1 and TRBJ1-2; D is undetermined. TRBV7-1 is treated as an ORF (open reading frame) with a function not yet certain. Trimming stripped 5 bases from V and 4 bases from J, with 23 bases between. The CDR3 runs 17 residues. CDR3: CASSVITHEGKTYGYTF. In DNA, the CDR3 is TGTGCCAGCAGCGTAATCACTCACGAGGGAAAGACCTATGGCTACACCTTC.

This clonotype was detected many times. V usage is TRBV6-9 and J usage is TRBJ1-2; no firm D call. Germline values: CDR1 MNHGY, CDR2 SVAAGI. Trimming shortened V by 4 bases and J by 4 bases, and 22 bases separated the two germline ends. The CDR3 has 17 residues. DNA for the CDR3: TGTGCCAGCAGTTTCGGGAAGCCTTACGGAAAGACCTATGGCTACACCTTC. Translating gives CASSFGKPYGKTYGYTF.

This clonotype was found many times. J is TRBJ2-6 and V is TRBV8-2. TRBV8-2 is reported as a pseudogene. This CDR3 is built from 17 residues. The CDR3 DNA reads as TGTGGCACAGTCATTAGGATAACACAAAGTCGGGCCAACGTCCTGACTTTC. Translation: CGTVIRITQSRANVLTF.

V gene TRBV9 combines with J gene TRBJ2-3, with TRBD2 matching over 8 bases. This CDR3 has 18 amino acids. The germline V gene encodes CDR1 SGDLS and CDR2 YYNGEE. V was pared by 2 bases and J by 4 bases, with 15 bases of the junction left unmatched. CDR3 sequence (DNA): TGTGCCAGCAGCGTCTCACCATTTAGCGGGGTTAGCGCAGATACGCAGTATTTT. The encoded protein is CASSVSPFSGVSADTQYF.

This clonotype was detected ten times or more. The rearrangement links TRBV9 to TRBJ1-2; D unclear. The germline V gene has CDR1 SGDLS and CDR2 YYNGEE. The CDR3 has 16 residues. Trimming took 7 bases from V and 4 from J, leaving 23 bases between them. The chain's CDR3 is CASPGMYSRKTYGYTF. In DNA form, the CDR3 reads TGTGCCAGCCCTGGAATGTACTCAAGAAAGACCTATGGCTACACCTTC. The full variable domain, with the rest looked up from reference TRBV9 and TRBJ1-2, is DSGVTQTPKHLITATGQRVTLRCSPRSGDLSVYWYQQSLDQGLQFLIQYYNGEERAKGNILERFSAQQFPDLHSELNLSSLELGDSALYFCASPGMYSRKTYGYTFGSGTRLTVV.

There are many counts of this clonotype. The gene calls are TRBV7-6 and TRBJ1-2; D remains ambiguous. This CDR3 comprises 17 residues. V shed 5 bases and J shed 4 bases, with 23 bases lying between them. CDR1 is SGHVS, CDR2 FNYEAQ, per germline. In DNA, the CDR3 is TGTGCCAGCAGCGGCCCGTTTGAATCTCGAAAGACCTATGGCTACACCTTC. It is translated as CASSGPFESRKTYGYTF. Together with reference TRBV7-6 and TRBJ1-2, the CDR3 gives the full variable domain: GAGVSQSPRYKVTKRGQDVALRCDPISGHVSLYWYRQALGQGPEFLTYFNYEAQQDKSGLPNDRFSAERPEGSISTLTIQRTEQRDSAMYRCASSGPFESRKTYGYTFGSGTRLTVV.